This is a list of T cell receptor beta chains from one sample in a study of T cell changes during pregnancy in multiple sclerosis. Only in-frame clones appear in the TCRdb table, and some are missing; sequencing was by immunoSEQ multiplex PCR. The repertoire holds approximately 44,000 clones, with 91% as singletons. The material was CD4+ T cells from peripheral blood mononuclear cells, obtained in the second trimester of pregnancy. The receptors stem from a female donor in good health, enrolled as a control in a pregnancy study. CDR3s include the opening cysteine and the closing phenylalanine or tryptophan. D genes are given only for firm matches. For some rows the clone size is stated as once, few or many, or as a class when expanded; others skip it.

J | V | size | D | DNA | CDR3
TRBJ2-1 | TRBV28 | . | . | TGTGCCAGCAGCGCGGCGAGCTCCTACAATGAGCAGTTCTTC | CASSAASSYNEQFF
TRBJ1-1 | TRBV27 | . | . | TGTGCCAGCAGTCAGGACTTGAACACTGAAGCTTTCTTT | CASSQDLNTEAFF
TRBJ1-4 | TRBV30 | . | . | TGTGCCTGGAGTGGCGACAGGGAAAAACTGTTTTTT | CAWSGDREKLFF
TRBJ2-1 | TRBV9 | once | TRBD2 | TGTGCCAGCAGCGTAGAAGGGACTAGGGGGGCCAATGAGCAGTTCTTC | CASSVEGTRGANEQFF
TRBJ2-7 | TRBV1 | . | . | TGCACCAGCAGCCAAGAGGTCGGGAGCTACGAGCAGTACTTC | CTSSQEVGSYEQYF
TRBJ1-2 | TRBV6-5 | . | . | TGTGCCAGCAGTTACTCGCAGGGTCGTGTCTACGGCTACACCTTC | CASSYSQGRVYGYTF
TRBJ1-1 | TRBV6-6 | few | TRBD1 | TGTGCCAGCAGTTACCCGACAGGGGAAGTTAAAGCTTTCTTT | CASSYPTGEVKAFF
TRBJ2-1 | TRBV5-5 | . | . | TGTGCCAGCAGCTTGGCCCGCGCTTACAGGGAGCCACAAAACAATGAGCAGTTCTTC | CASSLARAYREPQNNEQFF
TRBJ1-6 | TRBV6-1 | . | . | TGTGCCAGCAGTGATTTCCGACAGACCCTCCACTTT | CASSDFRQTLHF
TRBJ1-5 | TRBV18 | . | . | TGTGCCAGCTCACCCGGGGGTAATCAGCCCCAGCATTTT | CASSPGGNQPQHF
TRBJ2-1 | TRBV30 | . | TRBD2 | TGTGCCTGGGCGAGAGCGGGGGTGTTGCGTGAGCAGTTCTTC | CAWARAGVLREQFF
TRBJ2-2 | TRBV7-2 | . | . | TGTGCCAGCAGCTTCACGACAGCAAATACCGGGGAGCTGTTTTTT | CASSFTTANTGELFF
TRBJ1-2 | TRBV9 | . | . | TGTGCCAGCAGCGTAGGGAACGGGGGCTACACCTTC | CASSVGNGGYTF
TRBJ1-4 | TRBV6-1 | . | TRBD1 | TGTGCCAGCAGTGAGGACAGGGGGCTAACTAATGAAAAACTGTTTTTT | CASSEDRGLTNEKLFF
TRBJ1-2 | TRBV19 | few | . | TGTGCCAGTAGTATAGACAGGGCCGCTGGCTACACCTTC | CASSIDRAAGYTF
TRBJ2-3 | TRBV7-2 | . | TRBD2 | TGTGCCAGCAGCTTAGCGATTTCGGGACTATCGTCAACAGATACGCAGTATTTT | CASSLAISGLSSTDTQYF
TRBJ2-1 | TRBV19 | . | TRBD1 | TGTGCCAGTAGAGACAGGGTCGGCTACAATGAGCAGTTCTTC | CASRDRVGYNEQFF
TRBJ2-7 | TRBV6-4 | . | TRBD2 | TGTGCCAGCAGTGAGGTGGCTAGCGGGGGACCTTACGAGCAGTACTTC | CASSEVASGGPYEQYF
TRBJ2-1 | TRBV10-2 | . | TRBD2 | TGCGCCAGCAGCACTGGACTAGCGGGTTGGAATGAGCAGTTCTTC | CASSTGLAGWNEQFF
TRBJ1-2 | TRBV28 | once | . | TGTGCCAGCAGGACTCCACTCTATGGCTACACCTTC | CASRTPLYGYTF
TRBJ2-2 | TRBV4-3 | . | TRBD2 | TGCGCCAGCAGCCAAGATATACTAGGCGGGAGTTCTGACACCGGGGAGCTGTTTTTT | CASSQDILGGSSDTGELFF
TRBJ2-7 | TRBV15 | . | . | TGTGCCACCAGCAGAGACCCAGGGGTCGAGCAGTACTTC | CATSRDPGVEQYF
TRBJ2-1 | TRBV7-8 | . | TRBD2 | TGTGCCAGCAGCCCCCAGCGGGAGCACTACAATGAGCAGTTCTTC | CASSPQREHYNEQFF
TRBJ1-2 | TRBV28 | . | TRBD1 | TGTGCCAGCAGTTTGTATGGGCAGGGGGTAAATGGCTACACCTTC | CASSLYGQGVNGYTF
TRBJ1-2 | TRBV27 | . | . | TGTGCCAGCAGTAAAACAGGGCAATATGGCTACACCTTC | CASSKTGQYGYTF
TRBJ1-5 | TRBV28 | . | . | TGTGCCAGCAGTTTCGGGACACGCCCTTATCAGCCCCAGCATTTT | CASSFGTRPYQPQHF
TRBJ2-5 | TRBV19 | . | TRBD2 | TGTGCCAGTGGAAACGGGGGGACCCAAGAGACCCAGTACTTC | CASGNGGTQETQYF
TRBJ2-7 | TRBV6-5 | . | . | TGTGCCAGCAGGCGGGGACAGAACTACGAGCAGTACTTC | CASRRGQNYEQYF
TRBJ2-3 | TRBV7-3 | . | . | TGTGCCTCTGGCGGAAGCACAGATACGCAGTATTTT | CASGGSTDTQYF
TRBJ2-1 | TRBV5-6 | . | TRBD2 | TGTGCCAGCAGCCCTAGCGGGATGGGGTACAATGAGCAGTTCTTC | CASSPSGMGYNEQFF
TRBJ2-1 | TRBV19 | . | TRBD2 | TGTGCCAGTAGTGAGTTAGCGGGACGTTCCGTGGATGAGCAGTTCTTC | CASSELAGRSVDEQFF
TRBJ1-5 | TRBV11-2 | . | . | TGTGCCAGCAGCTACCCGGTCGTGAGCAATCAGCCCCAGCATTTT | CASSYPVVSNQPQHF
TRBJ2-1 | TRBV4-2 | . | TRBD2 | TGTGCCAGCAGCCAAGGTGGTAGCGGGGGGGATGAGCAGTTCTTC | CASSQGGSGGDEQFF
TRBJ2-1 | TRBV7-2 | . | . | TGTGCCAGCAGCTTACACGGGACACCCGCCTCTGAGCAGTTCTTC | CASSLHGTPASEQFF
TRBJ1-6 | TRBV13 | . | TRBD1 | TGTGCCAGCAGCTGGACAGGGTTTAATTCACCCCTCCACTTT | CASSWTGFNSPLHF
TRBJ2-7 | TRBV6-5 | once | . | TGTGCCAGCAGTTCCCCCGGCTCCTACGAGCAGTACTTC | CASSSPGSYEQYF
TRBJ1-1 | TRBV18 | . | . | TGTGCCAGCTCACCCACAACAGGGATGAACACTGAAGCTTTCTTT | CASSPTTGMNTEAFF
TRBJ2-1 | TRBV7-3 | . | . | TGTGCCAGCAGTCAGACCGTACACCCTCGGGATGAGCAGTTCTTC | CASSQTVHPRDEQFF
TRBJ2-7 | TRBV5-6 | . | . | TGTGCCAGCAGCCCCTTGTCACAGAACTCCTACGAGCAGTACTTC | CASSPLSQNSYEQYF
TRBJ2-5 | TRBV28 | . | TRBD2 | TGTGCCAGCAGTTTAGGACTAGCGGTTCAAGAGACCCAGTACTTC | CASSLGLAVQETQYF
TRBJ2-7 | TRBV5-8 | . | TRBD1 | TGTGCCAGCAGCCGCCGGGACAGCTCCTACGAGCAGTACTTC | CASSRRDSSYEQYF
TRBJ2-1 | TRBV9 | . | TRBD1 | TGTGCCAGCAGCGTAGCCCCAAAGACAGGGGGGCAGCAGTTCTTC | CASSVAPKTGGQQFF
TRBJ1-4 | TRBV4-1 | . | . | TGCGCCAGCAGCCAAGATGGGAGGCTGGGAGGTGAAAAACTGTTTTTT | CASSQDGRLGGEKLFF
TRBJ2-3 | TRBV7-2 | . | . | TGTGCCAGCAGCTTAGTTGCGGGTGGCATCGATACGCAGTATTTT | CASSLVAGGIDTQYF
TRBJ2-7 | TRBV4-3 | . | TRBD2 | TGCGCCAGCAGCCAAGAATGGGGGGCTAGCGGGTCTTTCGAGCAGTACTTC | CASSQEWGASGSFEQYF
TRBJ2-7 | TRBV19 | once | . | TGTGCCAGTAGTTCCCACGGGTTCCAGAGCTCCTACGAGCAGTACTTC | CASSSHGFQSSYEQYF